This record looks at one TCR beta chain sequence and its context. The source of the sample is a study of blood T cell repertoires in COVID-19. On the study more broadly: Researchers got acute and convalescent COVID-19 samples from the United States, Italy and Spain. Sources were T cells, B-cell-depleted T cells, or PBMCs; the material itself was cDNA or gDNA.

Germline CDR1 MNHEY, CDR2 SVGAGI. The V and J ends lost 5 bases and 4 bases respectively, with 10 bases between them. This CDR3 contains 13 residues. Here immunoSEQ multiplex PCR was the method, and the copy in TCRdb shows in-frame clones only, minus some. The sample has approximately 70,000 clones; approximately 93% are singletons. Enrolled during active infection, Seattle patients were then followed longitudinally. This receptor was taken from a man between 50 and 59 years old with COVID-19, enrolled during active disease. The chain has TRBV6-5 and TRBJ2-3; D is unresolved. Sample: peripheral blood. In DNA, the CDR3 is TGTGCCAGCAGTAACAGTAAAGCAGATACGCAGTATTTT. Amino acids: CASSNSKADTQYF.